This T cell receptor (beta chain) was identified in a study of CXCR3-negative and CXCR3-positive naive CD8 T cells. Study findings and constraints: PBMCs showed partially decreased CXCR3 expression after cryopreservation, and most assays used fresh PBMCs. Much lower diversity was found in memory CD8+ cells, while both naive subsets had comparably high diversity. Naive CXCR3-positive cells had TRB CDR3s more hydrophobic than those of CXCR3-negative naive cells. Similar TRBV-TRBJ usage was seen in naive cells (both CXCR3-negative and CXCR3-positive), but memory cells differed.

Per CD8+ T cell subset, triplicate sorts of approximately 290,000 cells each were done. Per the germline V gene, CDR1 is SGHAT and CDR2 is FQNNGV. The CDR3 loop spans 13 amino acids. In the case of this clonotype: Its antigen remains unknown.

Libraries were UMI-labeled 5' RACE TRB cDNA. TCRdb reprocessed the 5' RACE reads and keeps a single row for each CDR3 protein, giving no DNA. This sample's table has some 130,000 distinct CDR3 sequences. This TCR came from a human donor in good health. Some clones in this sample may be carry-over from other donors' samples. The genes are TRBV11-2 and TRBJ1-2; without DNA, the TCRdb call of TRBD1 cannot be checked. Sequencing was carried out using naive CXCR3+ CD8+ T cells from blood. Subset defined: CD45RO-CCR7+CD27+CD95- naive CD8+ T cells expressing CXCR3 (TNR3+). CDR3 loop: CASSLTQGYGYTF.